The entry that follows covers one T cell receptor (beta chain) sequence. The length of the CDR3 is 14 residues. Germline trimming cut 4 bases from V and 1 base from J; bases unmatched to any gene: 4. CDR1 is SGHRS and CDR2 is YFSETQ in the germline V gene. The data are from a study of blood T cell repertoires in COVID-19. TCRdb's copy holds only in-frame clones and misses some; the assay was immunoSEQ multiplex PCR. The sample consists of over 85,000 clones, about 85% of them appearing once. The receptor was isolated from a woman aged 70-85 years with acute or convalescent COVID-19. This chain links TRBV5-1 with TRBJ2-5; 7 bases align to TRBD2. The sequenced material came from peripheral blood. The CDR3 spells CASSSGGVQETQYF. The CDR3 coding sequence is TGCGCCAGCAGCAGTGGGGGGGTCCAAGAGACCCAGTACTTC. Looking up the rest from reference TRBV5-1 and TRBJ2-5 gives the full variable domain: KAGVTQTPRYLIKTRGQQVTLSCSPISGHRSVSWYQQTPGQGLQFLFEYFSETQRNKGNFPGRFSGRQFSNSRSEMNVSTLELGDSALYLCASSSGGVQETQYFGPGTRLLVL.